The source of this TCR beta chain is a study of T cell repertoires in cytomegalovirus infection. Study in general: TCR beta signatures that were public indicated CMV infection and matching HLA type. Whole-study results and caveats: HLA-C-restricted CMV clonotypes gave the most frequent clonotype in two of eight donors. The study identified carriers of CMV plus the relevant HLA from cumulative public TCR beta family frequency.

This clonotype was seen more than once but under ten times. Its antigen is unknown. The germline V gene has CDR1 PRHDT and CDR2 FYEKMQ (reference sequence). The CDR3 consists of 12 residues. Trimming took off 2 bases at V and 7 bases at J, with 8 bases between the two ends. TCRdb fed the reads into MiXCR, producing one record per CDR3 protein. This sample has about 340,000 distinct CDR3 sequences; around 29% occur once, and the top ten carry around 20%. The specimen comprised cultured PBMCs, sampled from culture after CMV antigen stimulation. The chain couples TRBV13 to TRBJ1-2, with unresolved D. This TCR was sampled from a human donor in good health (CMV status not recorded). Some clones in this sample may be carry-over from other donors' samples. CDR3 sequence (DNA): TGTGCCAGCAGCTTAAATGCAGGTGGCTACACCTTC. Residues: CASSLNAGGYTF.